This T cell receptor beta chain was identified in a study of T-cell memory formation after mild COVID-19. MiXCR was run by TCRdb on the 5' RACE reads, yielding one entry per CDR3 protein. The top ten hold around 14% of the sample, which has about 410,000 distinct CDR3 sequences, 23% seen once. The germline V gene encodes CDR1 SGHTA and CDR2 FQGNSA. The CDR3 contains 16 residues. The V and J ends lost 5 bases and 7 bases, in that order; junction bases with no gene match: 13. General study findings and limits: From day 15 to 85, contracting clones were balanced between CD4 and CD8, whereas later expanders leaned toward CD4+.

There are a few counts of this clonotype. Its specificity is not known. The clonotype comes from an adult woman who had mild COVID-19 (a few samples of this study predate the infection). Cell type and time point are not known. This chain links TRBV7-2 with TRBJ2-1; 8 bases match TRBD2. The sample was PBMCs or a T cell subset sorted from them (not recorded which). The CDR3 nucleotides are TGTGCCAGCAGCCCCAACCCAGCGGGAGTCGGGAATGAGCAGTTCTTC. This sequence encodes CASSPNPAGVGNEQFF.